This T cell receptor (beta chain) was retrieved from a study of molecular identifiers for immune sequencing clone quantification. Overall study findings and caveats: Clones of above 20 RNA copies carried over 97% of effector molecules; in naive cells they carried under 1%.

The ends were cut back, 2 bases at V and 4 bases at J, with 17 bases in the middle. There are 16 residues in the CDR3. Looked up from germline, CDR1 is MNHNS and CDR2 is SASEGT. The table lists this clonotype with a few counts. The antigen is undetermined. One entry per CDR3 protein results from TCRdb running MiXCR on the PCR reads. Here the sample spans about half a million distinct CDR3 sequences, about a fifth being singletons. From around 20,000 to 990,000 sorted cells, naive CD8 libraries were generated with 10%, 30% or 50% RNA. Based on a CD8+CD4-CCR7+CD45RA+ profile, naive CD8 T cells were sorted.

V gene TRBV6-1 combines with J gene TRBJ2-5; D remains unclear. The source is a human donor in good health. Some libraries in this study had Jurkat cell RNA spiked in. The sequenced sample was naive CD8+ T cells from blood, with Jurkat cell RNA spiked in. Subset in this sample: FACS-sorted CD8+CD4-CCR7+CD45RA+ naive T cells. The CDR3 nucleotides are TGTGCCAGCAGTGAACCACGAGAGTGGGGTATAGAGACCCAGTACTTC. It is translated as CASSEPREWGIETQYF.